These 3 T cell receptor beta chains share one sample of origin, sequenced in a study of shared clonotypes between healthy human individuals. Repertoires were generated with immunoSEQ multiplex PCR, while TCRdb's copy carries only in-frame clones and drops some. The sample consists of some 2,000,000 clones, approximately 94% of them appearing once. Sequences were obtained from naive CD4+ T cells sorted from blood. As for subset: CD45RA+ positively selected. Receptors were obtained from a man younger than 35 in good health.

The chain is built from TRBV9 and TRBJ1-2; D is unclear. This CDR3 is 14 amino acids long. V was pared by 0 bases and J by 4 bases, with 10 bases between. Germline loops: CDR1 SGDLS, CDR2 YYNGEE. CDR3 in DNA: TGTGCCAGCAGCGTAGCGGTCTTTCCCTATGGCTACACCTTC. Amino acid sequence: CASSVAVFPYGYTF.

The J gene is TRBJ2-2, the V gene TRBV11-3, with no clear D. The ends were cut back, 2 bases at V and 6 bases at J, with 7 bases in the middle. The CDR3 is 13 residues long. Germline CDR1 is SGHNT and CDR2 is YENEEA. CDR3 region: CASSLIGSGELFF. CDR3 coding DNA: TGTGCCAGCAGCTTAATCGGATCCGGGGAGCTGTTTTTT.

The chain carries TRBV29-1 and TRBJ1-2; D gene uncertain. Germline V gene lookup returns CDR1 SQVTM and CDR2 ANQGSEA. Trimming left V 2 bases short and J 2 bases short, with 9 bases between. The CDR3 runs to 13 residues. CDR3 coding DNA: TGCAGCGTTGAAAAGGGTTCCAACTATGGCTACACCTTC. Translating it yields CSVEKGSNYGYTF. Based on the CDR3 plus reference TRBV29-1 and TRBJ1-2, the full variable domain is SAVISQKPSRDICQRGTSLTIQCQVDSQVTMMFWYRQQPGQSLTLIATANQGSEATYESGFVIDKFPISRPNLTFSTLTVSNMSPEDSSIYLCSVEKGSNYGYTFGSGTRLTVV.